This T cell receptor beta chain was found in a study of tumor-infiltrating lymphocytes in primary liver carcinoma. Whole-study context: Subjects consisted of male and female patients aged 30 to 69 years.

They got blood RNA out of unsorted whole blood and also pulled out germline DNA. Collected before surgery were about 3.7 milliliters of peripheral blood. In this sample, this clonotype turned up a few times. The antigen is unknown. At one of its ends the junction is not consistent with the germline gene, which may arise from a read error. This CDR3 region has 13 residues. CDR1 is SGHVS, CDR2 FQNEAQ, per germline. Study results and caveats: Relative to blood, tumors carried a significantly larger fraction of the repertoire in their top 250 clones (p = 0.039).

TCR beta cDNA was made from approximately 540 ng total RNA with a constant-region primer. Libraries of TCR beta came from three nested multiplex PCR rounds with slightly modified ARM-PCR. It was with TRBV1-TRBV30 forward primers and a C-beta reverse primer that the first two PCR rounds were run, at approximately 10 cycles each. TCRdb used MiXCR to reprocess the multiplex PCR reads, holding one entry per CDR3 protein. The data contain 200,000 or so distinct CDR3 sequences, less than 65% of them singletons. Sequenced input: peripheral blood. This receptor was taken from a woman aged 55-75 years with primary liver carcinoma and hepatitis B virus infection. The chain carries TRBV7-8 and TRBJ1-1, with a weak D call TRBD1 (5 bases). The CDR3 reads CASSLDTNSEAFF. CDR3 in DNA: TGTGCCAGCAGCCTGGACACGAACTCTGAAGCTTTCTTT.